Shown below are 22 T cell receptor beta chains from a single sample sequenced in a study of radiation and T cells in renal cell carcinoma. The time point denotes: blood 4 weeks post-SBRT, at nephrectomy. Treatment here: 15 Gy SBRT to primary tumor, nephrectomy 4 weeks later. Only in-frame clones appear in the TCRdb table, and some are missing; sequencing was by immunoSEQ multiplex PCR. The data show under 200,000 clones, with 88% seen just once and 11% held by the top ten. This specimen consisted of blood, obtained from a patient whose treatment included radiotherapy and nephrectomy. The source of these receptors is a woman between 50 and 59 years old with renal cell carcinoma.

The chain employs TRBV7-9 and TRBJ1-5, with D possibly being TRBD1 (5 bases). The CDR3 is 14 amino acids. Trimming cost V 5 bases and J 2 bases, with 10 bases left between them. Germline values: CDR1 SEHNR, CDR2 FQNEAQ (reference sequence). CDR3 amino acids: CASSLGGGNQPQHF. Here the CDR3 DNA reads TGTGCCAGCAGCCTGGGGGGTGGCAATCAGCCCCAGCATTTT.

The V and J genes are TRBV2 and TRBJ1-1; possibly TRBD1 for D (5 bases). V was shortened by 8 bases and J by 4 bases, with 14 bases between the two germline ends. This CDR3 has 13 amino acids. Germline V gene lookup returns CDR1 SNHLY and CDR2 FYNNEI. Here the CDR3 reads CASLGGGFTEAFF. The CDR3, as DNA: TGTGCCAGCCTAGGCGGGGGGTTCACTGAAGCTTTCTTT.

Turning to this clone: A read error may produce the germline difference seen at one junction end. The gene calls are TRBV7-7 and TRBJ1-1; D is unclear. There are 13 residues in the CDR3. CDR1 is SSHAT and CDR2 is FNYEAQ in the germline V gene (reference sequence). DNA of the CDR3: TGTGCTAGCAGCCAACAAGAGAACACTGAAGCTTTCTTT. Its translation is CASSQQENTEAFF.

The gene calls are TRBV15 and TRBJ2-5; unclear D gene. This CDR3 region has 15 residues. CDR1 and CDR2 (germline): LNHNV, YYDKDF (reference sequence). The V end was cut by 4 bases, the J end by 4 bases, with 16 bases between. CDR3: CATSTPWDQGETQYF. CDR3 DNA: TGTGCCACCAGCACTCCATGGGATCAAGGAGAGACCCAGTACTTC.

The rearrangement uses TRBV2 and TRBJ2-5; possibly TRBD1 or TRBD2 for D (6 bases each). Germline V lookup: CDR1 SNHLY, CDR2 FYNNEI. V shed 6 bases and J shed 4 bases, with 27 bases lying between them. The CDR3 has 18 residues. The CDR3 is CASSEARSTGAWRETQYF. The CDR3, as DNA: TGTGCCAGCAGCGAGGCCCGGAGTACGGGGGCTTGGAGAGAGACCCAGTACTTC.

The gene calls are TRBV6-1 and TRBJ1-6, with 7 bases lining up with TRBD1. J was trimmed by 8 bases and V by 6 bases; bases with no gene match: 10. Germline V gene sequence: CDR1 MNHNS, CDR2 SASEGT. The CDR3 is 15 residues long. Written as DNA, the CDR3 is TGTGCCAGCAGAGCACAGGGGAACACTCATTCACCCCTCCACTTT. Its protein is CASRAQGNTHSPLHF.

This chain connects TRBV27 to TRBJ1-4; D possibly corresponds to TRBD1 (5 bases). V lost 4 bases to trimming and J lost 0 bases, with 9 bases between them. There are 15 residues in the CDR3. In germline, CDR1 is MNHEY, CDR2 SMNVEV (reference sequence). Written as DNA, the CDR3 is TGTGCCAGCAGTTCCCACAGGACAACTAATGAAAAACTGTTTTTT. This translates into CASSSHRTTNEKLFF.

The chain uses TRBV7-2 and TRBJ2-3; the D gene could be TRBD1 or TRBD2 (6 bases each). Germline loops: CDR1 SGHTA, CDR2 FQGNSA. This CDR3 is 17 amino acids long. Trimming pared 3 bases from V and 0 bases from J, leaving 16 bases between. Written as DNA, the CDR3 is TGTGCCAGCAGCTTCCTTGCCTGGGGGGCGAGCACAGATACGCAGTATTTT. Translation: CASSFLAWGASTDTQYF.

This chain joins TRBV19 and TRBJ2-5; 7 bases are shared with TRBD1. The germline V gene has CDR1 LNHDA and CDR2 SQIVND (reference sequence). Trimming removed 4 bases from V and 2 bases from J; junction bases left unmatched: 4. CDR3 length equals 14 residues. The CDR3 is CASSTPGQQETQYF. DNA of the CDR3: TGTGCCAGTAGTACTCCGGGACAGCAAGAGACCCAGTACTTC.

The chain has TRBV18 and TRBJ2-5, with a possible D match to TRBD1 (6 bases). The CDR3 consists of 13 residues. Trimming left V 4 bases short and J 4 bases short, with 10 bases between. Germline V CDR1 and CDR2: KGHSH, LQKENI. CDR3 in amino acids: CASSHGGAETQYF. CDR3 sequence (DNA): TGTGCCAGCTCACATGGGGGCGCAGAGACCCAGTACTTC.

V is TRBV25-1 and J is TRBJ1-2; the D gene is possibly TRBD1 (6 bases). Trimming pared 3 bases from V and 5 bases from J, leaving 19 bases between. There are 16 residues in the CDR3. Germline V gene sequence: CDR1 MGHDK, CDR2 SYGVNS. Written as DNA, the CDR3 is TGTGCCAGCAGTGATTCCCGGGGGGCAGGGGTTTATGGCTACACCTTC. Protein product: CASSDSRGAGVYGYTF.

The chain links TRBV7-2 to TRBJ2-5; 9 nucleotides line up with TRBD1. The germline CDR1 and CDR2 sequences are SGHTA and FQGNSA. The V and J ends lost 4 bases and 7 bases, in that order; junction bases with no gene match: 1. The CDR3 runs 12 residues. CDR3 in DNA: TGTGCCAGCAGCTCGGACAGGGGGACCCAGTACTTC. Its translation is CASSSDRGTQYF.

The chain couples TRBV9 to TRBJ1-6; 7 bases align to TRBD1. The germline gives CDR1 SGDLS, CDR2 YYNGEE. The CDR3 covers 15 residues. The V and J ends lost 3 bases and 10 bases, in that order; junction bases with no gene match: 10. The CDR3 region is CASSAENRGGSPLHF. The CDR3 DNA sequence: TGTGCCAGCAGCGCCGAAAACAGGGGCGGGTCACCCCTCCACTTT.

This clone was seen a single time. The chain carries TRBV19 and TRBJ2-4; 7 bases map to TRBD2. Germline-derived CDR1 and CDR2 are LNHDA and SQIVND (reference sequence). The CDR3 is 12 residues long. The V segment lost 1 base and the J segment 10 bases; nucleotides outside the gene matches: 1. CDR3 DNA sequence: TGTGCCAGTAGTATAGGGGAGGGAATTCAGTACTTC. Translated: CASSIGEGIQYF. The full variable domain, rest sourced from reference TRBV19 and TRBJ2-4, is DGGITQSPKYLFRKEGQNVTLSCEQNLNHDAMYWYRQDPGQGLRLIYYSQIVNDFQKGDIAEGYSVSREKKESFPLTVTSAQKNPTAFYLCASSIGEGIQYFGAGTRLSVL.

As DNA, the CDR3 is TGCAGCGCTTGGGCAGGACAGAGGTATGGCTACACCTTC. It translates to CSAWAGQRYGYTF. V gene TRBV29-1 combines with J gene TRBJ1-2, with D perhaps matching TRBD1 (6 bases). The germline gives CDR1 SQVTM, CDR2 ANQGSEA. The CDR3 loop spans 13 amino acids. Trimming cost V 7 bases and J 5 bases, with 17 bases left between them.

DNA for the CDR3: TGCGCCAGCAGCTTGGTTACGGGTACCTACGAGCAGTACTTC. Translation: CASSLVTGTYEQYF. V and J are TRBV5-1 and TRBJ2-7; D is ambiguous. V lost 0 bases and J lost 2, with 9 bases in between. The CDR3 has 14 amino acids. CDR1 SGHRS and CDR2 YFSETQ come from the germline V gene.

This clone occurred a few times. The V gene is TRBV4-2, the J gene TRBJ1-2; 8 bases match TRBD1. J gave up 6 bases and V 1 base, and 7 bases lay outside the gene matches. CDR3 length: 15 residues. Per germline, CDR1 LGHNA and CDR2 YNFKEQ. CDR3 bases: TGTGCCAGCAGCCAAGGGCAGGGGGCCTTAGATGGCTACACCTTC. Translation: CASSQGQGALDGYTF.

This clone turned up a few times. The rearrangement links TRBV29-1 to TRBJ1-4; D is unresolved. V lost 6 bases, J lost 6 bases, and 5 bases lay in between. Germline CDR1 reads SQVTM; CDR2 reads ANQGSEA. This CDR3 is built from 10 residues. The CDR3, as DNA: TGCAGCGTACTAGATGAAAAACTGTTTTTT. Its translation: CSVLDEKLFF.

The chain uses TRBV5-1 and TRBJ2-5, with D possibly TRBD1 on 6 matching bases. Trimming pared 4 bases from V and 0 bases from J, leaving 10 bases between. In germline, CDR1 is SGHRS, CDR2 YFSETQ. The CDR3 runs to 14 residues. This CDR3 reads CASSPTGYQETQYF. The DNA for the CDR3 is TGCGCCAGCAGCCCAACAGGGTACCAAGAGACCCAGTACTTC.

The chain recombines TRBV7-2 with TRBJ1-1; no clear D gene. The CDR3 totals 15 residues. The V end was cut by 1 base, the J end by 1 base, with 10 bases between. From germline, CDR1 is SGHTA and CDR2 FQGNSA. DNA of the CDR3: TGTGCCAGCAGCTTAGTGGGTGGGAGGAACACTGAAGCTTTCTTT. This gives the protein CASSLVGGRNTEAFF.

This chain connects TRBV18 to TRBJ2-4; D unclear. The CDR3 has 14 amino acids. V shed 3 bases and J shed 7 bases, with 13 bases lying between them. Germline loops: CDR1 KGHSH, CDR2 LQKENI. The CDR3 protein is CASSPQIEANIQYF. CDR3 DNA: TGTGCCAGCTCACCTCAGATCGAGGCGAACATTCAGTACTTC.

The chain carries TRBV6-1 and TRBJ1-1, with TRBD1 as a possible D gene (6 bases). CDR3 length equals 13 residues. The V end was cut by 8 bases, the J end by 1 base, with 11 bases between. Germline-derived CDR1 and CDR2 are MNHNS and SASEGT. CDR3 residues: CASPGQTNTEAFF. CDR3 bases: TGTGCCAGCCCCGGACAGACGAACACTGAAGCTTTCTTT.